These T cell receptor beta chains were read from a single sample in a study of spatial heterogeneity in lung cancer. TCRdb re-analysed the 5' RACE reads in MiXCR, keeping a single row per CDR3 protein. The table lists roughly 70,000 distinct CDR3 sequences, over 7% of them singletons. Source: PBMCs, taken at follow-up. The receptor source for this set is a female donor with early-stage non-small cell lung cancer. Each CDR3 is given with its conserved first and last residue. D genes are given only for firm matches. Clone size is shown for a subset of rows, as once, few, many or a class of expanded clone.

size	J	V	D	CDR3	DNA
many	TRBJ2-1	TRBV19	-	CASSVGPNNEQFF	TGTGCCAGTTCTGTAGGACCGAACAATGAGCAGTTCTTC
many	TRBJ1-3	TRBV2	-	CASSGPGNTIYF	TGTGCCAGCAGCGGTCCCGGAAACACCATATATTTT
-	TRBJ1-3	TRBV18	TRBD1	CASTYDRASGNTIYF	TGTGCCAGCACCTATGACAGGGCCTCTGGAAACACCATATATTTT
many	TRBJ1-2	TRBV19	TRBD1	CASGRDSNYGYTF	TGTGCCAGTGGCCGGGACAGCAACTATGGCTACACCTTC
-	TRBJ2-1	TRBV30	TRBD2	CAWTGGTSGKNEQFF	TGTGCCTGGACCGGGGGAACTAGCGGGAAGAATGAGCAGTTCTTC
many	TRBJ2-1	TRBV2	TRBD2	CASTGTRGSDEQFF	TGTGCCAGCACCGGGACTAGAGGTAGCGATGAGCAGTTCTTC
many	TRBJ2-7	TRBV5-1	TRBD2	CASSGLAGEGSYEQYF	TGCGCCAGCAGTGGCCTAGCGGGAGAAGGGAGTTACGAGCAGTACTTC
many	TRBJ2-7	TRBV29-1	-	CSVSGLTYEQYF	TGCAGCGTATCAGGGCTCACCTACGAGCAGTACTTC
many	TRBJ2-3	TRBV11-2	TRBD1	CASSNLRTGLERADTQYF	TGTGCCAGCTCAAACCTCAGGACAGGGTTAGAGAGAGCAGATACGCAGTATTTT
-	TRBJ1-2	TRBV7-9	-	CASSFTDSELYGYTF	TGTGCCAGCAGCTTTACCGATAGCGAACTCTATGGCTACACCTTC
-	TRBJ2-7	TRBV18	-	CASSPQGEGYEQYF	TGTGCCAGCTCACCACAGGGTGAGGGTTACGAGCAGTACTTC
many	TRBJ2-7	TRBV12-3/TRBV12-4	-	CASSSDRLRYF	TGTGCCAGCAGCTCGGACCGTTTGAGGTACTTC
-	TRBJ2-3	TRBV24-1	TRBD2	CATNDSRLAGRTDTQYF	TGTGCCACCAATGATTCGAGACTAGCGGGACGCACAGATACGCAGTATTTT
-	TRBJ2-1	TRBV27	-	CASSLSDTYNEQFF	TGTGCCAGCAGTTTATCGGACACCTACAATGAGCAGTTCTTC
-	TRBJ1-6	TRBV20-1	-	CSARGGQARRSPLHF	TGCAGTGCTAGGGGGGGGCAGGCCCGCAGGTCACCCCTCCACTTT